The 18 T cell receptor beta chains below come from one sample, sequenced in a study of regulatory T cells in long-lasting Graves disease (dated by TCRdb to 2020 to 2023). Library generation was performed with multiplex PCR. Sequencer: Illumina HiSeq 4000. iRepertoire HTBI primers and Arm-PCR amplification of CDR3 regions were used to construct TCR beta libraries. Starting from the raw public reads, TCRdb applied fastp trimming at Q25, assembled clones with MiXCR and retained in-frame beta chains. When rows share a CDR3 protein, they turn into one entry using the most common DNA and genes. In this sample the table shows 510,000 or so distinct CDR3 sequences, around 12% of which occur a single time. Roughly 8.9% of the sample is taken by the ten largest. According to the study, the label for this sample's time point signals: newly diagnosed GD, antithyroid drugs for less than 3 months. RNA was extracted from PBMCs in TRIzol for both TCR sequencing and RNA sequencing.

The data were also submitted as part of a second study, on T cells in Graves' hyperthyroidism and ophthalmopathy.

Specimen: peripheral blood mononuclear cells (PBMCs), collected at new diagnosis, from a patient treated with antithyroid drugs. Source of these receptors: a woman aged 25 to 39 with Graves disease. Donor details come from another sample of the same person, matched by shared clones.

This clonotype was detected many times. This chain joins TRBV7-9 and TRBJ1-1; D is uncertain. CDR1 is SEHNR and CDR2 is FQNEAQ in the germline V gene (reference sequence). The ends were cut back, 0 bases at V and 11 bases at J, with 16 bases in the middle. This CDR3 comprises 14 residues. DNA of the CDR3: TGTGCCAGCAGCTTAGCTTTGGGTCCAGTCTCCGCTTTCTTT. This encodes CASSLALGPVSAFF.

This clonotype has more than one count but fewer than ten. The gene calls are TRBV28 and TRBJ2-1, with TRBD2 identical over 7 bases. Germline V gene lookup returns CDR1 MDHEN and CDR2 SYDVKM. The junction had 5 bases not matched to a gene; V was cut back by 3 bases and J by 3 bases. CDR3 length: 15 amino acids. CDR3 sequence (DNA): TGTGCCAGCAGTTTTATGAGCGGGATCTACAATGAGCAGTTCTTC. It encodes CASSFMSGIYNEQFF.

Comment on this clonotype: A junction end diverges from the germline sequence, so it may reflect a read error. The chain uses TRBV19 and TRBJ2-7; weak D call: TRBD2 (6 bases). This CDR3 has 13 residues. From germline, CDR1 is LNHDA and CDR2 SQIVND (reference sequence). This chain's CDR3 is CASSTAYGRIGSF. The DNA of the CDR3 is TGTGCCAGTAGTACGGCATATGGCAGGATCGGGAGCTTC.

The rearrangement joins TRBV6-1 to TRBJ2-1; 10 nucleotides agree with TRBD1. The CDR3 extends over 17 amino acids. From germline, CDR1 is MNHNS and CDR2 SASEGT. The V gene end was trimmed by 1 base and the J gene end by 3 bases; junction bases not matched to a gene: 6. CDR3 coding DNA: TGTGCCAGCAGTGAAGGAGACAGGGGGCACATCTACAATGAGCAGTTCTTC. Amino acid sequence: CASSEGDRGHIYNEQFF.

CDR3 protein: CASSEGDTQYF. The CDR3 coding sequence is TGTGCCAGCTCGGAAGGAGATACGCAGTATTTT. The chain joins TRBV18 to TRBJ2-3; D is unclear. Looked up from germline, CDR1 is KGHSH and CDR2 is LQKENI. Trimming left V 6 bases short and J 5 bases short, with 6 bases between. This CDR3 comprises 11 residues.

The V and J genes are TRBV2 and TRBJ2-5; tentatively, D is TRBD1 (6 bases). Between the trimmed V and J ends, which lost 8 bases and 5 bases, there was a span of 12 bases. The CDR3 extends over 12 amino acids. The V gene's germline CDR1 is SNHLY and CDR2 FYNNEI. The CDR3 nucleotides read TGTGCCAGCGACCCAGGGGTCGAGACCCAGTACTTC. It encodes CASDPGVETQYF.

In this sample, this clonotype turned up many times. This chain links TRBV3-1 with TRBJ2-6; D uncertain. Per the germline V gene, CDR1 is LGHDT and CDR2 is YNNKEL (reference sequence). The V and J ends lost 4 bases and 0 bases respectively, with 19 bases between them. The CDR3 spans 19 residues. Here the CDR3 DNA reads TGTGCCAGCAGCCTCGCAATGGCCTATACTCCCTCTGGGGCCAACGTCCTGACTTTC. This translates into CASSLAMAYTPSGANVLTF.

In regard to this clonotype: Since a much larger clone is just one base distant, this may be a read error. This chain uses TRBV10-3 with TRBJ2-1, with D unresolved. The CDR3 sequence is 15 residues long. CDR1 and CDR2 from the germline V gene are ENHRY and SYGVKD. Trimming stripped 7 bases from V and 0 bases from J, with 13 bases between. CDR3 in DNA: TGTGCCATCATTGACACGACGGACTCCTACAATGAGCAGTTCTTC. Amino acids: CAIIDTTDSYNEQFF.

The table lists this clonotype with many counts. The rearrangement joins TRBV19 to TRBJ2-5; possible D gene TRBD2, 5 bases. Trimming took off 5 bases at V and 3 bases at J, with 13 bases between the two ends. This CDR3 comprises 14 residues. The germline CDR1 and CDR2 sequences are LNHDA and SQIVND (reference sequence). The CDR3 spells CASSEGSEKETQYF. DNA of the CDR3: TGTGCCAGTAGTGAGGGTTCCGAGAAAGAGACCCAGTACTTC.

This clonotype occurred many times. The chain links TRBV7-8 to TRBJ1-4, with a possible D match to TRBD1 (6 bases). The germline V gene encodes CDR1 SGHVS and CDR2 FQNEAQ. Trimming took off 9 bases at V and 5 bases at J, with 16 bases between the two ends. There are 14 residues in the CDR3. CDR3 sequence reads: CASSIGGTNEKLFF. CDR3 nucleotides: TGTGCCAGTTCGATAGGGGGTACGAATGAAAAACTGTTTTTT.

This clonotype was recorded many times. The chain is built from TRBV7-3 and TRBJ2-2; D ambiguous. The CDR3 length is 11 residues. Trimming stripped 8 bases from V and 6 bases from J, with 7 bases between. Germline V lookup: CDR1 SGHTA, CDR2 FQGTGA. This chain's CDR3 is CASLGSGELFF. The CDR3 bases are TGTGCCAGCCTAGGTTCCGGGGAGCTGTTTTTT.

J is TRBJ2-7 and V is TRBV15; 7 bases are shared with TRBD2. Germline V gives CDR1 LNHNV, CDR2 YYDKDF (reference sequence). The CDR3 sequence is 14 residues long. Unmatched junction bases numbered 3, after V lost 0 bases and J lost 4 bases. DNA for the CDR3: TGTGCCACCAGCAGAGAGTACGGGAGGTACGAGCAGTACTTC. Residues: CATSREYGRYEQYF.

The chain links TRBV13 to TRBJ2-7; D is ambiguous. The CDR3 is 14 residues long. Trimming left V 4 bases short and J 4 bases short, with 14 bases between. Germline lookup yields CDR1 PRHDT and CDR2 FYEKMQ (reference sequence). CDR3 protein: CASSWSGLQYEQYF. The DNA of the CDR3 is TGTGCCAGCAGCTGGAGTGGTCTTCAATACGAGCAGTACTTC.

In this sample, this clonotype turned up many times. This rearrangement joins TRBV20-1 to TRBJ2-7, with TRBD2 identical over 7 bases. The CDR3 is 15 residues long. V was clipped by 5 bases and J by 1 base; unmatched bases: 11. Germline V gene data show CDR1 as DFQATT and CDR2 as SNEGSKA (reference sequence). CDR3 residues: CSAPEVAGESYEQYF. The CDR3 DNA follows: TGCAGTGCTCCCGAGGTGGCGGGAGAGTCCTACGAGCAGTACTTC.

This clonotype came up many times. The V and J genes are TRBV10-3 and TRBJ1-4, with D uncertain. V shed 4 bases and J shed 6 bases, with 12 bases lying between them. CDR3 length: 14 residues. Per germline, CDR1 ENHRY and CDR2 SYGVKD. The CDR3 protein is CAISVRHGDEKLFF. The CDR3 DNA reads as TGTGCCATCAGTGTACGGCACGGCGATGAAAAACTGTTTTTT.

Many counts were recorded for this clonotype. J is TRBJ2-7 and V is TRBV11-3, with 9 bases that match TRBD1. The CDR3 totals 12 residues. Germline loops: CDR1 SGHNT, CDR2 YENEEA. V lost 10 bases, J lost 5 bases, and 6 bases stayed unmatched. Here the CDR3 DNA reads TGTGCCACCTCGGACAGGGGCCACGAGCAGTACTTC. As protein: CATSDRGHEQYF.

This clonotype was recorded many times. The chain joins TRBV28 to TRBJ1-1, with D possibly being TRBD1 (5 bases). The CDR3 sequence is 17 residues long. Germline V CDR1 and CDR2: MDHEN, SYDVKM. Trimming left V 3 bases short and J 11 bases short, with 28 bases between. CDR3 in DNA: TGTGCCAGCAGTTTTAAACGTAGGCGGGGAGCTCTGGACAAGGCTTTCTTT. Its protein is CASSFKRRRGALDKAFF. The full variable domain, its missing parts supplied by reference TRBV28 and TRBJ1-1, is DVKVTQSSRYLVKRTGEKVFLECVQDMDHENMFWYRQDPGLGLRLIYFSYDVKMKEKGDIPEGYSVSREKKERFSLILESASTNQTSMYLCASSFKRRRGALDKAFFGQGTRLTVV.

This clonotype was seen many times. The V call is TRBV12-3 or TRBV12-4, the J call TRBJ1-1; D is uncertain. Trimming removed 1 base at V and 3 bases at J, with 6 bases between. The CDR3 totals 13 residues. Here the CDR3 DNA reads TGTGCCAGCAGTTTAGAGTGGTACACTGAAGCTTTCTTT. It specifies CASSLEWYTEAFF.